This paragraph reports one T cell receptor beta chain. Profiled with immunoSEQ multiplex PCR; TCRdb holds only in-frame clones, not every one. The sample holds more than 70,000 clones, 90% to 97% seen once. This specimen belongs to a study of technical replicates of blood from a handful of donors. Germline-derived CDR1 and CDR2 are LNHDA and SQIVND (reference sequence). The length of the CDR3 is 15 residues. V was trimmed by 5 bases and J by 0 bases, leaving 10 bases between them. The sequence was collected from a human donor in good health. The sample consisted of T cells isolated from PBMCs. V gene TRBV19 combines with J gene TRBJ1-4; D remains ambiguous. CDR3 coding DNA: TGTGCCAGTAGTCCCCGGAGGGCAACTAATGAAAAACTGTTTTTT. It yields the protein CASSPRRATNEKLFF.